The rows below give T cell receptor beta chains drawn from one sample of a study of CD8+ T cells in alopecia areata. Profiling relied on immunoSEQ multiplex PCR, and the TCRdb table lists in-frame clones only, not all of them. This sample has under 350,000 clones, with over 45% found just once. The material was CD4+ T cells sorted from blood, obtained at week 24, from a patient treated with tofacitinib. These TCRs come from a human donor with alopecia areata. The CDR3 runs from the conserved cysteine through the conserved F or W. The order of the fields is clone size, D gene, V gene, J gene, CDR3 DNA, CDR3 protein. D genes are given only for firm matches. A clone size is listed for some rows: how often the clone was seen (once, few, many), or a class if it is expanded.

NA	TRBD1	TRBV29-1	TRBJ1-1	TGCAGCGTTCAGGACAGGGGATTAACTGAAGCTTTCTTT	CSVQDRGLTEAFF
once	TRBD1	TRBV29-1	TRBJ2-4	TGCAGCGTTCAAGGGGGACAGGGTTACATTCAGTACTTC	CSVQGGQGYIQYF
NA	NA	TRBV29-1	TRBJ2-3	TGCAGCGTTGGGGCCAACACAGATACGCAGTATTTT	CSVGANTDTQYF
few	NA	TRBV7-9	TRBJ2-2	TGTGCCAGCAGCTTAGTCGCTCCTATGAACACCGGGGAGCTGTTTTTT	CASSLVAPMNTGELFF
few	TRBD1	TRBV7-8	TRBJ2-5	TGTGCCAGCAGCGACGTTGCTACAGGGGGCTCGGAGACCCAGTACTTC	CASSDVATGGSETQYF
NA	NA	TRBV23-1	TRBJ1-1	TGCGCCAGCCATACCGACAGCCCGATGAACACTGAAGCTTTCTTT	CASHTDSPMNTEAFF
NA	NA	TRBV2	TRBJ2-1	TGTGCCAGCAGCGTTTCGTTCAGCTCCTACAATGAGCAGTTCTTC	CASSVSFSSYNEQFF
medium-sized	NA	TRBV7-9	TRBJ2-1	TGTGCCAGCAGCCGTACCTTTGGGGACACCGAATACAATGAGCAGTTCTTC	CASSRTFGDTEYNEQFF
NA	NA	TRBV30	TRBJ1-1	TGTGCCTACCCCTCGGGGGCCGCTTTCTTT	CAYPSGAAFF
few	TRBD1	TRBV10-3	TRBJ2-7	TGTGCCATCAGTGAGTCGAGTGCTTGGACAGGTTCCTACGAGCAGTACTTC	CAISESSAWTGSYEQYF
NA	NA	TRBV2	TRBJ1-4	TGTGCCAGCAACGGGGGGCTTGGGGAAAAACTGTTTTTT	CASNGGLGEKLFF
NA	NA	TRBV5-4	TRBJ1-2	TGTGCCAGCAGCCTCAGGGGTGGTTATGGCTACACCTTC	CASSLRGGYGYTF
NA	TRBD1	TRBV6-5	TRBJ1-2	TGTGCCAGCAGGCCGACAGGGTCTGGCTACACCTTC	CASRPTGSGYTF
few	NA	TRBV7-2	TRBJ1-1	TGTGCCAGCAGTCGGGACGGAAACACTGAAGCTTTCTTT	CASSRDGNTEAFF
many	NA	TRBV30	TRBJ1-1	TGTGCCTGGGAACATTTGGGGGGGAACACTGAAGCTTTCTTT	CAWEHLGGNTEAFF
few	NA	TRBV4-2	TRBJ1-1	TGTGCCAGCAGCCTCGAGCGGTCTGAAGCTTTCTTT	CASSLERSEAFF
NA	NA	TRBV30	TRBJ1-6	TGTGCCTGGAGTAGGGGACGGGACTCGGCACCCCTCCACTTT	CAWSRGRDSAPLHF
NA	TRBD1	TRBV27	TRBJ2-4	TGTGCCAGCAGTCCGACTCCTACAGGGGGTAGAAACATTCAGTACTTC	CASSPTPTGGRNIQYF
few	NA	TRBV27	TRBJ2-5	TGTGCCAGCAGGCGGCAGGGCGGTGAGACCCAGTACTTC	CASRRQGGETQYF
NA	TRBD2	TRBV5-1	TRBJ2-1	TGCGCCAGCCACTCGGGAGGGGAGACGGGACGCTCCTACAATGAGCAGTTCTTC	CASHSGGETGRSYNEQFF
NA	NA	TRBV14	TRBJ1-2	TGTGCCAGCAGCCAAGGCCGGTCCCTTTCCTATGGCTACACCTTC	CASSQGRSLSYGYTF
NA	NA	TRBV6-5	TRBJ1-4	TGTGCCAGCAGTTACAGGCAGGGAGGGGAAAAACTGTTTTTT	CASSYRQGGEKLFF
NA	NA	TRBV7-2	TRBJ2-3	TGTGCCAGCAGCCCCCAGGGCGGAGGCGCGCAGTATTTT	CASSPQGGGAQYF
NA	NA	TRBV30	TRBJ1-5	TGTGCCTGGAGTGCCACCTTCAATCAGCCCCAGCATTTT	CAWSATFNQPQHF
NA	NA	TRBV7-2	TRBJ1-2	TGTGCCAGCAGCTTAGATCGGGACAACTATGGCTACACCTTC	CASSLDRDNYGYTF
few	TRBD1	TRBV7-2	TRBJ2-7	TGTGCCAGCAGCTTAGAAGGACAGGGGGCATTCTCCTACGAGCAGTACTTC	CASSLEGQGAFSYEQYF
NA	NA	TRBV5-1	TRBJ2-7	TGCGCCAGCAGCCCTATCCCCGTGGGCATCTCCTACGAGCAGTACTTC	CASSPIPVGISYEQYF
NA	NA	TRBV28	TRBJ1-2	TGTGCCAGCAGTTTGGGCAGGCACTATGGCTACACCTTC	CASSLGRHYGYTF
NA	TRBD1	TRBV2	TRBJ1-6	TGTGCCAGCACCAGACAGGGAGAAGCATCACCCCTCCACTTT	CASTRQGEASPLHF
NA	NA	TRBV7-2	TRBJ2-5	TGTGCCAGCAGCCAAGGAGGGGGAGCGTACCAAGAGACCCAGTACTTC	CASSQGGGAYQETQYF
once	NA	TRBV2	TRBJ2-1	TGTGCCAGCAGTGAAGCCACTGGTTGGTACAATGAGCAGTTCTTC	CASSEATGWYNEQFF
NA	NA	TRBV30	TRBJ2-7	TGTGCCTGGAGTGTAAATCGATTCGGGGCCTACGAGCAGTACTTC	CAWSVNRFGAYEQYF
NA	TRBD2	TRBV9	TRBJ2-3	TGTGCCAGCAGCGCTACTAGCGGGGGGGCCAAGCGGGCAGATACGCAGTATTTT	CASSATSGGAKRADTQYF
NA	NA	TRBV5-1	TRBJ1-2	TGCGCCAGCAGCTTGGACCAGGAGGACTATGGCTACACCTTC	CASSLDQEDYGYTF
NA	NA	TRBV19	TRBJ1-5	TGTGCCAGTAGGGTTGGGACGGATAATTCAGCCCAGCATTTT	CASRVGTDNSAQHF
NA	NA	TRBV29-1	TRBJ1-2	TGCAGCGTTTTACCGGGACTGGTCGTCACCTTC	CSVLPGLVVTF
NA	TRBD1	TRBV29-1	TRBJ2-5	TGCAGCGCCAGGGTGACAGGGCGGGAGACCCAGTACTTC	CSARVTGRETQYF
NA	NA	TRBV28	TRBJ1-2	TGTGCCAGCGTTTCGTACGGGGGAGGCTACACCTTC	CASVSYGGGYTF
NA	NA	TRBV5-6	TRBJ2-5	TGTGCCCAGGAGACCCAGTACTTC	CAQETQYF
NA	TRBD1	TRBV7-9	TRBJ2-7	TGTGCCAGCAGCTATTGGACAGGTTCCTCCTACGAGCAGTACTTC	CASSYWTGSSYEQYF
NA	NA	TRBV25-1	TRBJ2-3	TGTGCCAGCAGTGACCCTAGTGGGGGCCAATCGACGCAGTATTTT	CASSDPSGGQSTQYF
NA	NA	TRBV7-2	TRBJ2-3	TGTGCCAGCAGTTACGCGGTTAGGCGGTCAGATACGCAGTATTTT	CASSYAVRRSDTQYF
NA	NA	TRBV29-1	TRBJ1-2	TGCAGCGTTGTAGGCAGGGCACAAACTAACTATGGCTACACCTTC	CSVVGRAQTNYGYTF
few	NA	TRBV4-1	TRBJ1-2	TGCGCCAGCAGCCAAGTCGGGGGGCGGGATGGCTACACCTTC	CASSQVGGRDGYTF